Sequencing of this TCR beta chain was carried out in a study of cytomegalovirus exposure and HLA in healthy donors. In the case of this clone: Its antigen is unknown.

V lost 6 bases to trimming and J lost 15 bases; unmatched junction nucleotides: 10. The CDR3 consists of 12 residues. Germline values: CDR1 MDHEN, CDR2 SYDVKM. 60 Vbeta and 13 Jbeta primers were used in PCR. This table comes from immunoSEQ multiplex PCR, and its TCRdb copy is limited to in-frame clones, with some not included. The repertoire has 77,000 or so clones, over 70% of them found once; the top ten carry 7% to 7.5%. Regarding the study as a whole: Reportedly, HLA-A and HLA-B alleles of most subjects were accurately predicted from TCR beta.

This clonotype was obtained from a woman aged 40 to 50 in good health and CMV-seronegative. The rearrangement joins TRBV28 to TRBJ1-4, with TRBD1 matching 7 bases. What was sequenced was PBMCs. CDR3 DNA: TGTGCCAGCAGCCTACGACAGGGTGGGGTGTTTTTT. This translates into CASSLRQGGVFF.